Listed here are 24 T cell receptor beta chains from one sample, sequenced in a study of vaccination effects on CD4 cells after COVID-19. TCRdb's table, derived via immunoSEQ multiplex PCR, lists solely in-frame clones and lacks some. The sample shows 24,000 or so clones, 73% of them seen only once. Antigen specificity for these receptors is unknown. Before sequencing, viral peptide pools were used by the ViraFEST assay to expand antigen-specific CD4+ T cells. When around 10 days of culture had elapsed, CD4+ T cells were isolated. No vaccinee had earlier SARS-CoV-2 infection, and nucleocapsid antibodies were negative. The sample consisted of CD4+ T cells from PBMCs cultured with SARS-CoV-2 spike peptides, taken before COVID-19 vaccination. These receptors were obtained from a human donor who received a COVID-19 vaccine.

This clone has more than one count but fewer than ten. The V and J genes are TRBV13 and TRBJ2-1, with 13 bases aligning to TRBD2. This CDR3 is built from 13 residues. The V and J ends lost 5 bases and 13 bases, in that order; junction bases with no gene match: 5. Germline V gene sequence: CDR1 PRHDT, CDR2 FYEKMQ (reference sequence). The CDR3 DNA follows: TGTGCCAGCAGCGCTTGGACTAGCGGGGGACAGTTCTTC. Translation: CASSAWTSGGQFF.

This chain connects TRBV2 to TRBJ2-6; no firm D call. V was clipped by 5 bases and J by 4 bases, with 9 bases between them. The CDR3 loop spans 14 amino acids. The germline CDR1 and CDR2 sequences are SNHLY and FYNNEI. The CDR3 region has the DNA TGTGCCAGCAGTAGGGAAGCAGGGGCCAACGTCCTGACTTTC. Translated: CASSREAGANVLTF.

This clone was counted between two and nine times. This chain uses TRBV6-5 with TRBJ1-1; possibly TRBD1 for D (5 bases). The V gene lost 0 bases and the J gene lost 10 bases, with 12 bases spanning the gap. Germline CDR1 is MNHEY and CDR2 is SVGAGI. This CDR3 spans 13 amino acids. The CDR3 nucleotides read TGTGCCAGCAGTTACTCGCTTGGGGGAGCAGCTTTCTTT. Residues: CASSYSLGGAAFF.

The chain links TRBV7-2 to TRBJ2-3, with 15 bases that match TRBD2. CDR3 length equals 16 residues. In germline, CDR1 is SGHTA, CDR2 FQGNSA. The J segment lost 4 bases and the V segment lost 1 base, leaving 0 bases of the junction unmatched. The CDR3 spells CASSLGTSGGADTQYF. The CDR3 nucleotides read TGTGCCAGCAGCTTAGGGACTAGCGGGGGGGCAGATACGCAGTATTTT.

The chain links TRBV29-1 to TRBJ2-1; TRBD1 is a possible D gene (6 bases). CDR1 and CDR2 (germline): SQVTM, ANQGSEA. V gave up 3 bases and J gave up 4 bases, with 10 bases separating them. The CDR3 sequence is 13 residues long. The CDR3: CSVDPTGYNEQFF. The DNA of the CDR3 is TGCAGCGTTGACCCCACAGGGTACAATGAGCAGTTCTTC.

The chain uses TRBV30 and TRBJ2-5; 9 bases are shared with TRBD1. Germline trimming cut 1 base from V and 5 bases from J; bases unmatched to any gene: 11. The CDR3 length is 16 residues. In germline, CDR1 is GTSNPN, CDR2 SVGIG (reference sequence). The CDR3 DNA reads as TGTGCCTGGAGTGCTTACAGGGGGCACAGAGGGGAGACCCAGTACTTC. Translated, it gives CAWSAYRGHRGETQYF.

The J gene is TRBJ2-6, the V gene TRBV7-9, with D perhaps matching TRBD2 (6 bases). V dropped 5 bases and J dropped 0 bases, with 14 bases sitting between them. The CDR3 loop spans 17 amino acids. The germline CDR1 and CDR2 sequences are SEHNR and FQNEAQ (reference sequence). As DNA, the CDR3 is TGTGCCAGCAGCGGAAAGGGACTCCACTCTGGGGCCAACGTCCTGACTTTC. Protein product: CASSGKGLHSGANVLTF.

The rearrangement links TRBV10-2 to TRBJ2-7; no clear D. V was pared by 8 bases and J by 3 bases, with 8 bases between. The CDR3 consists of 11 residues. In germline, CDR1 is WSHSY, CDR2 SAAADI. CDR3 nucleotides: TGCGCCAGCGGCATAAACTACGAGCAGTACTTC. The encoded protein is CASGINYEQYF.

This chain joins TRBV20-1 and TRBJ1-1; TRBD1 matches 8 bases. V shed 2 bases, J shed 11 bases, and the junction held 4 bases outside the gene matches. The CDR3 sequence is 11 residues long. Germline CDR1 is DFQATT and CDR2 is SNEGSKA (reference sequence). The CDR3 spells CSARPTGGAFF. CDR3 nucleotide sequence: TGCAGTGCTAGACCAACAGGGGGGGCTTTCTTT.

The chain links TRBV2 to TRBJ2-5; D might be TRBD1 or TRBD2, each matching 5 bases. V was shortened by 7 bases and J by 0 bases, with 12 bases between the two germline ends. The V gene's germline CDR1 is SNHLY and CDR2 FYNNEI. CDR3 length: 14 residues. The CDR3 coding sequence is TGTGCCAGCACGGGACCGACTTACCAAGAGACCCAGTACTTC. This sequence encodes CASTGPTYQETQYF.

This rearrangement joins TRBV10-2 to TRBJ1-2; no clear D gene. Germline V gene sequence: CDR1 WSHSY, CDR2 SAAADI. The CDR3 extends over 11 amino acids. Trimming pared 10 bases from V and 6 bases from J, leaving 12 bases between. CDR3 sequence reads: CANRHPDGYTF. The CDR3 DNA is TGCGCCAACCGACACCCCGATGGCTACACCTTC.

The genes are TRBV29-1 and TRBJ1-1; D gene uncertain. V dropped 8 bases and J dropped 1 base, with 17 bases sitting between them. CDR3 length: 14 residues. Germline-derived CDR1 and CDR2 are SQVTM and ANQGSEA. In DNA form, the CDR3 reads TGCAGCTTTCAAGCCTCGGGGAAGAACACTGAAGCTTTCTTT. Translation: CSFQASGKNTEAFF. The entire variable domain, with the rest obtained from reference TRBV29-1 and TRBJ1-1, is as follows: SAVISQKPSRDICQRGTSLTIQCQVDSQVTMMFWYRQQPGQSLTLIATANQGSEATYESGFVIDKFPISRPNLTFSTLTVSNMSPEDSSIYLCSFQASGKNTEAFFGQGTRLTVV.

The rearrangement links TRBV5-8 to TRBJ1-1, with 8 bases matching TRBD1. The CDR3 covers 14 residues. The germline gives CDR1 SGHTS, CDR2 YDEGEE. The ends lost 5 bases at V and 7 bases at J; junction bases unmatched: 10. The CDR3 coding sequence is TGTGCCAGCAGACCCCGGACAGGGATAATTGAAGCTTTCTTT. It encodes CASRPRTGIIEAFF.

The chain uses TRBV9 and TRBJ2-1, with D uncertain. The CDR3 is 17 amino acids. The germline CDR1 and CDR2 sequences are SGDLS and YYNGEE. The germline V and J ends were trimmed by 1 base and 6 bases, with 20 bases remaining between them. The CDR3 loop is CASSVLDARAKRNEQFF. The CDR3 bases are TGTGCCAGCAGCGTACTCGATGCCCGGGCGAAGCGCAATGAGCAGTTCTTC.

There are a few counts of this clone. As DNA, the CDR3 is TGCGCCAGCAGACTACAGGGGGCAAGGTATGGCTACACCTTC. Translating gives CASRLQGARYGYTF. The genes are TRBV5-1 and TRBJ1-2; 9 nucleotides line up with TRBD1. Germline CDR1 is SGHRS and CDR2 is YFSETQ. The trim removed 5 bases at V and 5 bases at J, leaving 7 bases unmatched. The CDR3 runs 14 residues.

Only a few counts were recorded for this clone. The rearrangement uses TRBV5-1 and TRBJ1-3; D not certain. The CDR3 has 17 residues. Deletions cut 0 bases from V and 0 bases from J, with 13 bases between. In germline, CDR1 is SGHRS, CDR2 YFSETQ. For the CDR3, the DNA is TGCGCCAGCAGCTTGGAGCCAGCCACGAGCTCTGGAAACACCATATATTTT. Translating gives CASSLEPATSSGNTIYF.

This chain connects TRBV24-1 to TRBJ2-7; unclear D gene. V was pared by 8 bases and J by 1 base, with 20 bases between. This CDR3 region has 16 residues. Germline values: CDR1 KGHDR, CDR2 SFDVKD. The CDR3 sequence: CATTYQRVLRSYEQYF. The CDR3 DNA follows: TGTGCCACCACTTACCAACGTGTGTTGAGGTCCTACGAGCAGTACTTC.

This rearrangement joins TRBV25-1 to TRBJ2-7, with 11 bases lining up with TRBD2. The J segment lost 2 bases and the V segment lost 4 bases, leaving 7 bases of the junction unmatched. The CDR3 is 16 residues long. The germline gives CDR1 MGHDK, CDR2 SYGVNS. The CDR3 DNA reads as TGTGCCAGCAGTGGACCCCTAGCGGGGGGCCCCTACGAGCAGTACTTC. Amino acids: CASSGPLAGGPYEQYF.

This clone was observed a few times. The chain recombines TRBV2 with TRBJ2-7; D may be TRBD1 (5 bases). Germline CDR1 and CDR2: SNHLY and FYNNEI. The length of the CDR3 is 12 residues. The V and J ends lost 9 bases and 5 bases respectively, with 14 bases between them. The CDR3 DNA follows: TGTGCCAGTTCATTGGACATCCACGAGCAGTACTTC. Translated, it gives CASSLDIHEQYF. The complete variable domain, with remaining parts taken from reference TRBV2 and TRBJ2-7, reads EPEVTQTPSHQVTQMGQEVILRCVPISNHLYFYWYRQILGQKVEFLVSFYNNEISEKSEIFDDQFSVERPDGSNFTLKIRSTKLEDSAMYFCASSLDIHEQYFGPGTRLTVT.

The chain combines TRBV27 with TRBJ2-3; D gene uncertain. The CDR3 sequence is 14 residues long. V lost 3 bases and J 2 bases, leaving 9 bases between the germline ends. Germline V lookup: CDR1 MNHEY, CDR2 SMNVEV (reference sequence). CDR3 nucleotide sequence: TGTGCCAGCAGTTTTGGGCCCCACACAGATACGCAGTATTTT. It yields the protein CASSFGPHTDTQYF.

The rearrangement joins TRBV5-1 to TRBJ2-5, with D maybe TRBD1 (6 bases). The germline V gene has CDR1 SGHRS and CDR2 YFSETQ. Trimming stripped 5 bases from V and 5 bases from J, with 13 bases between. The CDR3 runs 13 residues. In DNA, the CDR3 is TGCGCCAGCAGTACAGGGTTTTTGGAGACCCAGTACTTC. It codes for CASSTGFLETQYF.

J is TRBJ2-2 and V is TRBV5-4; D is unclear. The CDR3 sequence is 15 residues long. CDR1 SGHNT and CDR2 YYREEE come from the germline V gene (reference sequence). Trimming removed 1 base from V and 0 bases from J, with 7 bases in between. CDR3 DNA: TGTGCCAGCAGCTTGACTGGAACGAACACCGGGGAGCTGTTTTTT. Its translation: CASSLTGTNTGELFF.

The table lists this clone with a few counts. J is TRBJ1-4 and V is TRBV30; D possibly corresponds to TRBD1 (5 bases). V was trimmed by 1 base and J by 8 bases, leaving 8 bases between them. The germline gives CDR1 GTSNPN, CDR2 SVGIG (reference sequence). The CDR3 consists of 12 residues. CDR3 nucleotide sequence: TGTGCCTGGAGTGGGGGGTCGGAAAAACTGTTTTTT. Translated: CAWSGGSEKLFF.

V is TRBV11-2 and J is TRBJ2-1; 8 nucleotides align to TRBD2. This CDR3 comprises 16 residues. With V trimmed by 3 bases and J by 6 bases, 10 bases remained unmatched. Per the germline V gene, CDR1 is SGHAT and CDR2 is FQNNGV. CDR3 in DNA: TGTGCCAGCAGCTTGGGGTCCTCGGGACTAGTCAATGAGCAGTTCTTC. Translated, it gives CASSLGSSGLVNEQFF.